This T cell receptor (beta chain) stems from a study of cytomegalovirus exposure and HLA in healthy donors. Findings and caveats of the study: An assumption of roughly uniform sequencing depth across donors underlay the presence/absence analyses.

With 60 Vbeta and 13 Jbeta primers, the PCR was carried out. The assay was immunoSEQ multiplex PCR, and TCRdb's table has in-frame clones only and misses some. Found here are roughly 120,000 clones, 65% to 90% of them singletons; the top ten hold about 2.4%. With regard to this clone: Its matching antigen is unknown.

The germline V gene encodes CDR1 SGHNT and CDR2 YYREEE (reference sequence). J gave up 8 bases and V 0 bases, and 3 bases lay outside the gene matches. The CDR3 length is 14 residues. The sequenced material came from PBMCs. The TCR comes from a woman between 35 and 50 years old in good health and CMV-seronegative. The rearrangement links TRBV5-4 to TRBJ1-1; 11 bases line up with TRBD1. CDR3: CASSLGTGGFEAFF. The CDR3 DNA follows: TGTGCCAGCAGCTTGGGGACAGGGGGCTTCGAAGCTTTCTTT.